The rows below give T cell receptor beta chains drawn from one sample of a study of OX40 agonist ivuxolimab in advanced cancers. Method: immunoSEQ multiplex PCR; TCRdb's copy keeps in-frame clones and lacks some. Among tens of thousands of clones listed, over 75% were seen once. Sequencing was performed on CD4+ or CD8+ T cells sorted from blood, taken in a trial of the OX40 agonist ivuxolimab. The receptors were gathered from an adult with an advanced solid tumor such as melanoma, head and neck, liver or kidney cancer. The CDR3 runs from the conserved cysteine through the conserved F or W. A D gene is named only where the DNA matches it firmly. Only some rows state a clone size, as once, few, many or a class for expanded clones.

clone size	V gene	D gene	J gene	CDR3 DNA	CDR3 protein
NA	TRBV28	NA	TRBJ1-4	TGTGCCAGCAGTTTAGCGACAGGCGCTCCTGAAAAACTGTTTTTT	CASSLATGAPEKLFF
NA	TRBV5-1	NA	TRBJ2-2	TGCGCCAGCAGCTTTCTTAAGGGGATTGGGACCGGGGAGCTGTTTTTT	CASSFLKGIGTGELFF
NA	TRBV9	TRBD1	TRBJ1-2	TGTGCCAGCAGCACCCCGGAGGGACAGGTCCCTGTTAACTATGGCTACACCTTC	CASSTPEGQVPVNYGYTF
few	TRBV2	NA	TRBJ1-2	TGTGCCAGCCACTATAAGGCAGGGGTCAACTATGGCTACACCTTC	CASHYKAGVNYGYTF
NA	TRBV4-1	NA	TRBJ2-1	TGCGCCAGCAGTTATGTTGGACCCAACAATGAGCAGTTCTTC	CASSYVGPNNEQFF
NA	TRBV7-9	NA	TRBJ1-1	TGTGCCAGCAGCCCACAGGGAGAAGCTTTCTTT	CASSPQGEAFF
NA	TRBV29-1	TRBD1	TRBJ1-1	TGCAGCGTTGAAAGCACAGGGGGCAGGGGCACTGAAGCTTTCTTT	CSVESTGGRGTEAFF
NA	TRBV5-4	NA	TRBJ1-6	TGTGCCAGCAGTGAGAATGATTCACCCCTCCACTTT	CASSENDSPLHF
NA	TRBV19	NA	TRBJ2-4	TGTGCCAGTAGTATAATTCAAGTTAACGAAGCCAAAAACATTCAGTACTTC	CASSIIQVNEAKNIQYF
NA	TRBV23-1	TRBD1	TRBJ1-1	TGCGCCAGCAGTCATAGGGGGCTCATTACCACTGAAGCTTTCTTT	CASSHRGLITTEAFF
NA	TRBV27	NA	TRBJ1-2	TGTGCCAGCAGAGGGGGTTACTATGGCTACACCTTC	CASRGGYYGYTF
NA	TRBV4-1	NA	TRBJ1-1	TGCGCCAGCAGCCAAGGGAATACAGCAAACACTGAAGCTTTCTTT	CASSQGNTANTEAFF
NA	TRBV5-8	TRBD1	TRBJ2-1	TGTGCCAGCAGCTTGTCGGGACAGGGTAATGAGCAGTTCTTC	CASSLSGQGNEQFF
few	TRBV4-1	TRBD1	TRBJ1-6	TGCGCCAGCAGCCAAGTCTGGCGGACAGGGATCCACTTT	CASSQVWRTGIHF
NA	TRBV27	NA	TRBJ2-3	TGTGCCAGCAGGGTTTCAGATACGCAGTATTTT	CASRVSDTQYF
NA	TRBV9	NA	TRBJ2-1	TGTGCCAGCAGCGGCCAGGATTACCTGGATGGGCTGGGGGATGAGCAGTTCTTC	CASSGQDYLDGLGDEQFF
NA	TRBV9	TRBD1	TRBJ1-1	TGTGCCAGCAGCGTAAGAGGGACAGGGGGCGCGGACACTGAAGCTTTCTTT	CASSVRGTGGADTEAFF
few	TRBV6-4	NA	TRBJ2-1	TGTGCCAGCACCCCCGGATCGGGACCCAACAATGAGCAGTTCTTC	CASTPGSGPNNEQFF
NA	TRBV7-9	NA	TRBJ2-5	TGTGCCAGCAGCCCCCAAGTACAAGAGACCCAGTACTTC	CASSPQVQETQYF
once	TRBV13	TRBD1	TRBJ2-7	TGTGCCAGCAGCTTAGGCCTGAGGGGCCAGGGGGCCTACGAGCAGTACTTC	CASSLGLRGQGAYEQYF
NA	TRBV9	NA	TRBJ2-2	TGTGCCAGCAGCCAACCCGACAGAGACACCGGGGAGCTGTTTTTT	CASSQPDRDTGELFF